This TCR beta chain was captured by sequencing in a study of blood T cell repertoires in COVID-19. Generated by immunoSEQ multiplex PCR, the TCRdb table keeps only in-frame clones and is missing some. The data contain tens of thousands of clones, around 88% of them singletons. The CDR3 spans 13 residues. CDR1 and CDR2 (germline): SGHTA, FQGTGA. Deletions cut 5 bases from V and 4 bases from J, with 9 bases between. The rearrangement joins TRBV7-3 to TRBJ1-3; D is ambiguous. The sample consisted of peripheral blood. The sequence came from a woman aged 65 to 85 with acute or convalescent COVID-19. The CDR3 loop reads CASSTDLGNTIYF. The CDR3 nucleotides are TGTGCCAGCAGCACCGACTTGGGAAACACCATATATTTT.